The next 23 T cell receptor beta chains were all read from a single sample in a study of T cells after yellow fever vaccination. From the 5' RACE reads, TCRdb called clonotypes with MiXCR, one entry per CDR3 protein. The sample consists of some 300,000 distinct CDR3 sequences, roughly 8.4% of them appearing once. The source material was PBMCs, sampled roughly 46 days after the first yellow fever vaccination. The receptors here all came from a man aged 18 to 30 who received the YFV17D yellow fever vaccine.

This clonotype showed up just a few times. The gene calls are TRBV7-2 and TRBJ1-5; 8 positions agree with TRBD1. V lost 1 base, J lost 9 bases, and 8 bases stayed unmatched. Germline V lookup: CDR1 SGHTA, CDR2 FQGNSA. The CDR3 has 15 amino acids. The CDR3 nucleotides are TGTGCCAGCAGCTTAGACAGGGGGACCGACCGGCCCCAGCATTTT. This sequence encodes CASSLDRGTDRPQHF.

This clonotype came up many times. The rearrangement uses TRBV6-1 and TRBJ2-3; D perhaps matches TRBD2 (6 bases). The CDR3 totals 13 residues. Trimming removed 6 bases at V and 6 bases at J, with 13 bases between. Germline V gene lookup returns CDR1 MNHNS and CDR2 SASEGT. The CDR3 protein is CASRTGGVDTQYF. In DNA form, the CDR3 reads TGTGCCAGCAGGACCGGGGGAGTGGATACGCAGTATTTT.

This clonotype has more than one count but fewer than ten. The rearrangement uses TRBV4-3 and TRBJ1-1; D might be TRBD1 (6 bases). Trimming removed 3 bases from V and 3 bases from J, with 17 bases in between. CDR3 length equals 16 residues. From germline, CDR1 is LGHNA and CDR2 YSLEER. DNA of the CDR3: TGCGCCAGCAGCCAGCCCGTAGGGGGTGTGCACACTGAAGCTTTCTTT. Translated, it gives CASSQPVGGVHTEAFF.

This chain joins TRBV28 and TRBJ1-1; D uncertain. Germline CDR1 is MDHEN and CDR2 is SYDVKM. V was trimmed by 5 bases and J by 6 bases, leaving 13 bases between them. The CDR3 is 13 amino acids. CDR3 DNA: TGTGCCAGCAGTCCGCCCTGGTCCCCTGAAGCTTTCTTT. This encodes CASSPPWSPEAFF.

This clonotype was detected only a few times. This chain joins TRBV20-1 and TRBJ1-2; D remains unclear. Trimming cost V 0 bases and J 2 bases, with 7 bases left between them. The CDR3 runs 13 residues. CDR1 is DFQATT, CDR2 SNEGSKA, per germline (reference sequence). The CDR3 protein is CSARDPENYGYTF. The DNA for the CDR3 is TGCAGTGCTAGAGATCCCGAAAACTATGGCTACACCTTC.

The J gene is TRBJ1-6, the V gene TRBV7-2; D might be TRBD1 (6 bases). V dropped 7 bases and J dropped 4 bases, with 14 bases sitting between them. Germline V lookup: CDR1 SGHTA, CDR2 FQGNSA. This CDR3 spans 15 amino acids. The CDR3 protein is CASTPMTGYNSPLHF. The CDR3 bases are TGTGCCAGCACCCCAATGACAGGTTATAATTCACCCCTCCACTTT.

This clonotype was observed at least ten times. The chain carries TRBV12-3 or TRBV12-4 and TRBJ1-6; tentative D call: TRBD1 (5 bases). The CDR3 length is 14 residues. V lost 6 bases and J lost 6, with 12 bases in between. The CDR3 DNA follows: TGTGCCAGCAGCCCGACAGCCACTAATTCACCCCTCCACTTT. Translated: CASSPTATNSPLHF.

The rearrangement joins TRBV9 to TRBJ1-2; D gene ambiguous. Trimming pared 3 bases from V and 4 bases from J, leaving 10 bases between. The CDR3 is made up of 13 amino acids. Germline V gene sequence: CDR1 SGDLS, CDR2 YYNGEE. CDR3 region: CASSAGPGYGYTF. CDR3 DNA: TGTGCCAGCAGCGCTGGCCCGGGCTATGGCTACACCTTC.

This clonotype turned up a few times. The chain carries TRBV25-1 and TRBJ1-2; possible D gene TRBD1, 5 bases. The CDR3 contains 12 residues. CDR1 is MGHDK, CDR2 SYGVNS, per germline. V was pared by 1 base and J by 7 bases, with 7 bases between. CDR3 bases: TGTGCCAGCAGTGAATGGGGGAGTGGCTACACCTTC. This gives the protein CASSEWGSGYTF.

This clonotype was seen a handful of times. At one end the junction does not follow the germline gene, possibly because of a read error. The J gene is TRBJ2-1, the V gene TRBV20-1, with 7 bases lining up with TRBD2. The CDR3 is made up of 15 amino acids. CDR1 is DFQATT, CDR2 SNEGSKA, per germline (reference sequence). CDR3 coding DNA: TGCAGTGCTAGAGATTCGGCGGGAGCCTACAATGAGCCGTTCTTC. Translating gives CSARDSAGAYNEPFF.

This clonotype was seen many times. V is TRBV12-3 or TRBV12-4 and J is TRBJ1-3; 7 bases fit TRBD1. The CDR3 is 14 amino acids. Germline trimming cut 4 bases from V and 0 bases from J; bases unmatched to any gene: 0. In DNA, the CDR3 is TGTGCCAGCAGTTCAGGGGGCTCTGGAAACACCATATATTTT. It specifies CASSSGGSGNTIYF.

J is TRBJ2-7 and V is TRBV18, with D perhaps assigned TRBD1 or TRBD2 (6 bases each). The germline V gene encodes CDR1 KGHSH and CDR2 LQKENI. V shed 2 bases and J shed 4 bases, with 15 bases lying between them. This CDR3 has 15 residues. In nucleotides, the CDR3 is TGTGCCAGCTCACCAAACGGGGGCCCGTCATACGAGCAGTACGTC. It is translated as CASSPNGGPSYEQYV.

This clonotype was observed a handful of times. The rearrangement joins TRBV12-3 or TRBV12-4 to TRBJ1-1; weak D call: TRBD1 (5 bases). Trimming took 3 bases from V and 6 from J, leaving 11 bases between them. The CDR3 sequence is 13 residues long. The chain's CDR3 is CASSFVGTAEAFF. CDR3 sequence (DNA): TGTGCCAGCAGTTTTGTGGGGACCGCTGAAGCTTTCTTT.

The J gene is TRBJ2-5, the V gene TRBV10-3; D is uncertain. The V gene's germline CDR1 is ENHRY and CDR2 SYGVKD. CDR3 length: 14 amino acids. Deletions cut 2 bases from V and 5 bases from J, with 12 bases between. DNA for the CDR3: TGTGCCATCAGTGAGACCGTGGCGACCGAGACCCAGTACTTC. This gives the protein CAISETVATETQYF.

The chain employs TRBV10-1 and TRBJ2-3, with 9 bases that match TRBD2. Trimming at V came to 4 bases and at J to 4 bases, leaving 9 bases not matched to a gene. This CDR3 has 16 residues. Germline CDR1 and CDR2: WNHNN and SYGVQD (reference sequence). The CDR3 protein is CASSGRGTSTADTQYF. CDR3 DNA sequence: TGCGCCAGCAGTGGACGGGGGACTAGCACCGCAGATACGCAGTATTTT.

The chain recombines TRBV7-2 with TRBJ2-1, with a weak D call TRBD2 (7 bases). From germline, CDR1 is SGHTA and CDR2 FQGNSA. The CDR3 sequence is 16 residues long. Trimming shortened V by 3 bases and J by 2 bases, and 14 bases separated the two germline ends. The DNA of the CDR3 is TGTGCCAGCAGCTTTATGAGGGGGGGAACCTACAATGAGCAGTTCTTC. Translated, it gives CASSFMRGGTYNEQFF.

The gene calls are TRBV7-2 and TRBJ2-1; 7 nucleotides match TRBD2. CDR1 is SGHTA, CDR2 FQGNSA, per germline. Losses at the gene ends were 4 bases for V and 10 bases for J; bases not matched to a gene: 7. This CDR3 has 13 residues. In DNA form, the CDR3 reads TGTGCCAGCAGCTGGGGACTACCCGAGGAGCAGTTCTTC. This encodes CASSWGLPEEQFF.

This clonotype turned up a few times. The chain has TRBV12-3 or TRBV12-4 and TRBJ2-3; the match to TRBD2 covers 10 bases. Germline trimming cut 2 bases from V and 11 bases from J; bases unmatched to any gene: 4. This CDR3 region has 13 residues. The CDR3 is CASSLYLAGGQYF. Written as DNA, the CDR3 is TGTGCCAGCAGTTTATACTTAGCGGGGGGGCAGTATTTT.

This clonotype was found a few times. CDR3 sequence reads: CASSLTGLQETQYF. In nucleotides, the CDR3 is TGCGCCAGCAGCTTGACCGGACTTCAAGAGACCCAGTACTTC. The chain has TRBV5-1 and TRBJ2-5, with TRBD2 as a possible D gene (5 bases). Per the germline V gene, CDR1 is SGHRS and CDR2 is YFSETQ. The CDR3 spans 14 residues. V lost 1 base to trimming and J lost 2 bases, with 9 bases between them.

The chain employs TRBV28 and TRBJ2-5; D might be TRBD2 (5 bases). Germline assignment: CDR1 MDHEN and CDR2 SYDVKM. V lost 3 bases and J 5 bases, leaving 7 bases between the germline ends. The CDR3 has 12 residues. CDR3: CASSFGVETQYF. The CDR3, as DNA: TGTGCCAGCAGTTTCGGGGTGGAGACCCAGTACTTC.

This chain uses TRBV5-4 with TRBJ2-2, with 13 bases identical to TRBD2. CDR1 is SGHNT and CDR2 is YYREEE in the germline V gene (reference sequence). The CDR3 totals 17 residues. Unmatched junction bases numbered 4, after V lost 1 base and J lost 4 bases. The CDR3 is CASSLTSGGAVTGELFF. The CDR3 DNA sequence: TGTGCCAGCAGCTTGACTAGCGGGGGGGCTGTCACCGGGGAGCTGTTTTTT. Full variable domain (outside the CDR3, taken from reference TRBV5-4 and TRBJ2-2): ETGVTQSPTHLIKTRGQQVTLRCSSQSGHNTVSWYQQALGQGPQFIFQYYREEENGRGNFPPRFSGLQFPNYSSELNVNALELDDSALYLCASSLTSGGAVTGELFFGEGSRLTVL.

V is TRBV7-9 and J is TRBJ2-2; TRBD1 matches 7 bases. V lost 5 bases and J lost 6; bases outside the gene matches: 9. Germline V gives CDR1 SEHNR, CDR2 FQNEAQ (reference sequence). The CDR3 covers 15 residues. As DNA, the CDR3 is TGTGCCAGCAGCCGACAGGGCGGAAGGGCCGGGGAGCTGTTTTTT. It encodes CASSRQGGRAGELFF. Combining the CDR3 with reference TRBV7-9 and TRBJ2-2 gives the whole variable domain DTGVSQNPRHKITKRGQNVTFRCDPISEHNRLYWYRQTLGQGPEFLTYFQNEAQLEKSRLLSDRFSAERPKGSFSTLEIQRTEQGDSAMYLCASSRQGGRAGELFFGEGSRLTVL.

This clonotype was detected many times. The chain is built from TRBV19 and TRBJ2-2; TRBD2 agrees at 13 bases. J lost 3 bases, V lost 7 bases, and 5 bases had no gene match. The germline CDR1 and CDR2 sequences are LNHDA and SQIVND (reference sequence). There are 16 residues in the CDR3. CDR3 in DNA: TGTGCCAGTATTCGGACTAGCGGGGGTTACACCGGGGAGCTGTTTTTT. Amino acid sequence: CASIRTSGGYTGELFF.